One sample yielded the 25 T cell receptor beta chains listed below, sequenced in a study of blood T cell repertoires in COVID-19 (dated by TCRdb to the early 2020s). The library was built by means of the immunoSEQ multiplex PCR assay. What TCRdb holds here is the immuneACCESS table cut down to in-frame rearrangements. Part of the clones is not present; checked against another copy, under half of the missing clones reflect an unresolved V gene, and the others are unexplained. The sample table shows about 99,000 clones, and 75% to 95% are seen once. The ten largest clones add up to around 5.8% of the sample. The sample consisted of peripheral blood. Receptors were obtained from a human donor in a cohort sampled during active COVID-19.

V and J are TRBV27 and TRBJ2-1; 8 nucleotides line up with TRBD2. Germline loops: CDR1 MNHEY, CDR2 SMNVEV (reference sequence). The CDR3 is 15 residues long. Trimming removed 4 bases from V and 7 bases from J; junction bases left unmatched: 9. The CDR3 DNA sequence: TGTGCCAGCAGTTCAACTAGCGGATTGGGGAATGAGCAGTTCTTC. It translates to CASSSTSGLGNEQFF.

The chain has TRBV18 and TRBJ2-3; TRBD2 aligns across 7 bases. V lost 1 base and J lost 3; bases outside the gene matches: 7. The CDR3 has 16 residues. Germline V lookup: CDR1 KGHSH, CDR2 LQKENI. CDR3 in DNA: TGTGCCAGCTCACCACACGGGGGGACGGTTACAGATACGCAGTATTTT. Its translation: CASSPHGGTVTDTQYF.

CDR3 in amino acids: CAIRRGDATEAFF. CDR3 nucleotide sequence: TGTGCCATCAGACGGGGTGATGCCACTGAAGCTTTCTTT. The chain links TRBV10-3 to TRBJ1-1, with unresolved D. CDR1 is ENHRY and CDR2 is SYGVKD in the germline V gene. This CDR3 spans 13 amino acids. V was pared by 6 bases and J by 4 bases, with 12 bases between.

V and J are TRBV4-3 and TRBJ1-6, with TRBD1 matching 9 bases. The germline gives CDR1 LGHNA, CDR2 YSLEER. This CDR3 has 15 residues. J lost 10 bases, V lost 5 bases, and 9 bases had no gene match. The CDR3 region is CASSYRDREDSPLHF. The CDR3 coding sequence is TGCGCCAGCAGCTACCGGGACAGGGAGGACTCACCCCTCCACTTT.

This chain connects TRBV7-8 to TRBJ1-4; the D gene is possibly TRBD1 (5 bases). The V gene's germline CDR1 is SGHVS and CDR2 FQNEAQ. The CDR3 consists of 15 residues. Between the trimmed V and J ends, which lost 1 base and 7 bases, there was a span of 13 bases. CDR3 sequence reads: CASSLGGGGGEKLFF. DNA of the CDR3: TGTGCCAGCAGCTTAGGGGGCGGGGGTGGTGAAAAACTGTTTTTT.

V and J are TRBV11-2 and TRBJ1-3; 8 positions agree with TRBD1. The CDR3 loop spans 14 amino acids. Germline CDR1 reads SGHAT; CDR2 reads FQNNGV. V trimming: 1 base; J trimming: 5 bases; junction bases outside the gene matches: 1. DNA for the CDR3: TGTGCCAGCAGCTTAGGGACAGGGAGAAACACCATATATTTT. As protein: CASSLGTGRNTIYF.

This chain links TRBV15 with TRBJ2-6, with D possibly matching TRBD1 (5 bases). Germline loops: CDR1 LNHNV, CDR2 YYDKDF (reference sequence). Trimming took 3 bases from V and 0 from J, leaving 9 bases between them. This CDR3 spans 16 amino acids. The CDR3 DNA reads TGTGCCACCAGCAGTCAGGGAAGCTCTGGGGCCAACGTCCTGACTTTC. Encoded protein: CATSSQGSSGANVLTF.

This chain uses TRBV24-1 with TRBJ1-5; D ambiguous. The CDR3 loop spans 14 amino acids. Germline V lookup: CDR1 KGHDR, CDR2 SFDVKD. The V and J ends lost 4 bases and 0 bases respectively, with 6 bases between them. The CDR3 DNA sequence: TGTGCCACCAGTGACACTTATAGCAATCAGCCCCAGCATTTT. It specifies CATSDTYSNQPQHF.

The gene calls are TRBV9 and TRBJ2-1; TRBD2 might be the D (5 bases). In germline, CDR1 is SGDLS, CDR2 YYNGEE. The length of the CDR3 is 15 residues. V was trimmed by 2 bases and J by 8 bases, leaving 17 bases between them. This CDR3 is CASSVGLAPADEQFF. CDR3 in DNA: TGTGCCAGCAGCGTCGGACTGGCGCCGGCTGATGAGCAGTTCTTC. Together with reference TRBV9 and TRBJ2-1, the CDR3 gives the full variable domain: DSGVTQTPKHLITATGQRVTLRCSPRSGDLSVYWYQQSLDQGLQFLIQYYNGEERAKGNILERFSAQQFPDLHSELNLSSLELGDSALYFCASSVGLAPADEQFFGPGTRLTVL.

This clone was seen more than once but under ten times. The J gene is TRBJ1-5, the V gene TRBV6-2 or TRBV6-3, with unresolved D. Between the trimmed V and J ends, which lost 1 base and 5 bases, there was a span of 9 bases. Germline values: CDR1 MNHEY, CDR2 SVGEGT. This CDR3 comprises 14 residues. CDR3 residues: CASSYLAADQPQHF. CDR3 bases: TGTGCCAGCAGTTACTTGGCGGCCGATCAGCCCCAGCATTTT.

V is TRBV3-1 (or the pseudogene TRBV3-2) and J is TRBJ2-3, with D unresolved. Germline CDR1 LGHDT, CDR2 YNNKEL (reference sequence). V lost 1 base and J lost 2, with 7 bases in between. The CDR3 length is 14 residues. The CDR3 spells CASSQGSFTDTQYF. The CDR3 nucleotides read TGTGCCAGCAGCCAAGGTTCGTTCACAGATACGCAGTATTTT.

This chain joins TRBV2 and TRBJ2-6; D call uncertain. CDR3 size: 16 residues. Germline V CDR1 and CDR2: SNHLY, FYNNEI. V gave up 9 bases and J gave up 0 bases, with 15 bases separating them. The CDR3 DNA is TGTGCCAGTTTACTTCGATCTAGCTCTGGGGCCAACGTCCTGACTTTC. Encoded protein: CASLLRSSSGANVLTF.

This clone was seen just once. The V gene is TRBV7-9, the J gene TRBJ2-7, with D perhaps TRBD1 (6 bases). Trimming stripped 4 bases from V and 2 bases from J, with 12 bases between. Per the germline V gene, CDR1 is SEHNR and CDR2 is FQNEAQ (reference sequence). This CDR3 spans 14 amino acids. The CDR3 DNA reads TGTGCCAGCAGCTCCCGGGACACACCCTACGAGCAGTACTTC. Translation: CASSSRDTPYEQYF.

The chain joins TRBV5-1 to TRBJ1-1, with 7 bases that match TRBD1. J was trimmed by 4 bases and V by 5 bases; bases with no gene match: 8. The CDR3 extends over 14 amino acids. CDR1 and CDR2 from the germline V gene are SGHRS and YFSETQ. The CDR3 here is CASSDLGGSTEAFF. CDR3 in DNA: TGCGCCAGCAGTGACCTAGGGGGCTCCACTGAAGCTTTCTTT. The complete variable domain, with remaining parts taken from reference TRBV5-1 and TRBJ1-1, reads KAGVTQTPRYLIKTRGQQVTLSCSPISGHRSVSWYQQTPGQGLQFLFEYFSETQRNKGNFPGRFSGRQFSNSRSEMNVSTLELGDSALYLCASSDLGGSTEAFFGQGTRLTVV.

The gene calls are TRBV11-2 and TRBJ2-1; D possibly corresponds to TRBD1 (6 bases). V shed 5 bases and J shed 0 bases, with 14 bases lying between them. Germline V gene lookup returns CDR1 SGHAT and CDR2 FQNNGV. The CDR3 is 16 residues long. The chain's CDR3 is CASSPRGASSYNEQFF. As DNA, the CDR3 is TGTGCCAGCAGCCCCAGGGGCGCGAGCTCCTACAATGAGCAGTTCTTC.

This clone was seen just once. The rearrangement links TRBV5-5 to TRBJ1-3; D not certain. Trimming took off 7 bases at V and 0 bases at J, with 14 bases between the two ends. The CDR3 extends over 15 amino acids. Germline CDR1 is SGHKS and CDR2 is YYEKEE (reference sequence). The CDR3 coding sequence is TGTGCCAGCCCCTGCTGCCCAGGCTCTGGAAACACCATATATTTT. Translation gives CASPCCPGSGNTIYF.

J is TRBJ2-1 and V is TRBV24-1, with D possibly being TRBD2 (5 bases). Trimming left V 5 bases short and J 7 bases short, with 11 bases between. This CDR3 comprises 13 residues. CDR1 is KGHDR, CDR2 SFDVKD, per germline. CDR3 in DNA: TGTGCCACCAGTGTACCTCCGGGGAATGAGCAGTTCTTC. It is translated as CATSVPPGNEQFF.

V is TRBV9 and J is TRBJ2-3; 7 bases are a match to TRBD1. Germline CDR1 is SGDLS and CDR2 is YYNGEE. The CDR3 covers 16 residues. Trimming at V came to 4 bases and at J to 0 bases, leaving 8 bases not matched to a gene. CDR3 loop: CASSIGGGDSTDTQYF. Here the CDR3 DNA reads TGTGCCAGCAGCATAGGGGGCGGCGATAGCACAGATACGCAGTATTTT.

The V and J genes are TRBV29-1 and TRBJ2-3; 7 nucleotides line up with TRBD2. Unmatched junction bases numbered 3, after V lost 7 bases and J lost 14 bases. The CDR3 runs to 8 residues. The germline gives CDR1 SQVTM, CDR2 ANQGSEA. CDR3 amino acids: CSAGEGYF. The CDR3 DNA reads TGCAGCGCCGGGGAGGGGTATTTT.

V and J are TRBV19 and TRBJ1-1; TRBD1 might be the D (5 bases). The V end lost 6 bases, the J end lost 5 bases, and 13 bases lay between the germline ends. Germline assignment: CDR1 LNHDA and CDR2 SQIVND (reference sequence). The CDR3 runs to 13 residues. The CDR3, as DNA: TGTGCCAGTAGGCCCCTTCGGGGGACTGAAGCTTTCTTT. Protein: CASRPLRGTEAFF.

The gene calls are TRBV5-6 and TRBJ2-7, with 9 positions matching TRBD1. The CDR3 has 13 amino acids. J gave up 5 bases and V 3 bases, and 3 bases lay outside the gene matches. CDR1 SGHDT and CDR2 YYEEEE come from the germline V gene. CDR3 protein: CASSWTGENEQYF. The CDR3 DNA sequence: TGTGCCAGCAGCTGGACAGGGGAAAACGAGCAGTACTTC.

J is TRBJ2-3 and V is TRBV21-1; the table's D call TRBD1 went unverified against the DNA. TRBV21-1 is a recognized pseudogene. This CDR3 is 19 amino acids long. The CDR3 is CASSPRTGSIRPSTDTQYF. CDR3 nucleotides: TGTGCCAGCAGCCCACGGACAGGGAGTATCAGGCCCAGCACAGATACGCAGTATTTT.

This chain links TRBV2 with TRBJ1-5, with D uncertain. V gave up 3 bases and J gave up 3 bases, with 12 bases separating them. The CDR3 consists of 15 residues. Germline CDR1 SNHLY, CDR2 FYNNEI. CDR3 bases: TGTGCCAGCAGTGATAGTTTCCAGGCCAATCAGCCCCAGCATTTT. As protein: CASSDSFQANQPQHF. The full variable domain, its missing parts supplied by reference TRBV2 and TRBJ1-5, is EPEVTQTPSHQVTQMGQEVILRCVPISNHLYFYWYRQILGQKVEFLVSFYNNEISEKSEIFDDQFSVERPDGSNFTLKIRSTKLEDSAMYFCASSDSFQANQPQHFGDGTRLSIL.

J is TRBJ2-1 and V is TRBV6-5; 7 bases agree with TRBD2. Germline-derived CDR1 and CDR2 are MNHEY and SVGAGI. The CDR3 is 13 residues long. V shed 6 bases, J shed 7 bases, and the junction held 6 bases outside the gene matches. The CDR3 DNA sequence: TGTGCCAGCAGCGAGCGGGGAAGGAATGAGCAGTTCTTC. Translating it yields CASSERGRNEQFF.

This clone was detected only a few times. The CDR3 spells CASSFGTSGGQETQYF. The DNA of the CDR3 is TGTGCCAGCAGTTTCGGGACTAGCGGGGGCCAAGAGACCCAGTACTTC. This chain links TRBV6-6 with TRBJ2-5; 14 bases fit TRBD2. Losses at the gene ends were 4 bases for V and 1 base for J; bases not matched to a gene: 2. This CDR3 is 16 amino acids long. Germline lookup yields CDR1 MNHNY and CDR2 SVGAGI (reference sequence).